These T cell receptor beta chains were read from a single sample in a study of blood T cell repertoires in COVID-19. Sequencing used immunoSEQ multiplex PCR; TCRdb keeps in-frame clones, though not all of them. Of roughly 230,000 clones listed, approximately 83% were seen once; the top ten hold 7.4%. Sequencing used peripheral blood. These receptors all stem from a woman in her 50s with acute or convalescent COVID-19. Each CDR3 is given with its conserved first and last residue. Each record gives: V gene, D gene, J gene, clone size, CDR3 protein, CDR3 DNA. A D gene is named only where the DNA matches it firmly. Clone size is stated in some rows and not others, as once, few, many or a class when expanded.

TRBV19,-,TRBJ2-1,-,CASSIGQGGPYNEQFF,TGTGCCAGTAGTATCGGACAGGGAGGGCCCTACAATGAGCAGTTCTTC
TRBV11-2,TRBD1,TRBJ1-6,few,CASSRDRVNSPLHF,TGTGCCAGCAGCCGTGACAGGGTGAATTCACCCCTCCACTTT
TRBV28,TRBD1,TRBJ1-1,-,CASSLRPGTGGTEAFF,TGTGCCAGCAGTCTGAGACCCGGGACAGGGGGCACTGAAGCTTTCTTT
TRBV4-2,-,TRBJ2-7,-,CASSQDLQLSSYEQYF,TGTGCCAGCAGCCAAGATCTGCAGTTATCGTCCTACGAGCAGTACTTC
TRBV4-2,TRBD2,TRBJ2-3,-,CASSQASGGGDTQYF,TGTGCCAGCAGCCAAGCTAGCGGGGGAGGAGATACGCAGTATTTT
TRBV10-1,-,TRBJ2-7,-,CASSDGEQGGADEQYF,TGCGCCAGCAGTGATGGTGAGCAGGGAGGAGCGGACGAGCAGTACTTC
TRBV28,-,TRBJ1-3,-,CASSPLGPSSGNTIYF,TGTGCCAGCAGTCCCCTAGGTCCTAGCTCTGGAAACACCATATATTTT
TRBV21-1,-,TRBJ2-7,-,CASRTRQGCDEQYF,TGTGCCAGCAGGACGCGGCAGGGCTGCGACGAGCAGTACTTC
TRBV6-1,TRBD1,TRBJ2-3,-,CASSEPGQSDTQYF,TGTGCCAGCAGTGAACCGGGACAGTCAGATACGCAGTATTTT
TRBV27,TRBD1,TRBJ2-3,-,CASSPRTGQGGRDTRYF,TGTGCCAGCAGTCCGCGAACCGGACAGGGTGGGCGGGATACGCGGTATTTT
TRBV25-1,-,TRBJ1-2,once,CASSEGQNGYTF,TGTGCCAGCAGTGAAGGACAGAACGGCTACACCTTC
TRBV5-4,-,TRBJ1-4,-,CASSPGASTNEKLFF,TGTGCCAGCAGCCCTGGGGCCAGCACTAATGAAAAACTGTTTTTT
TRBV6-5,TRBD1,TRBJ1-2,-,CASRLQGPSNYGYTF,TGTGCCAGCAGGCTACAGGGGCCTTCTAACTATGGCTACACCTTC
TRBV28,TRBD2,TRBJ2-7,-,CASSGGGLAYEQYF,TGTGCCAGCAGTGGGGGGGGTCTGGCCTACGAGCAGTACTTC
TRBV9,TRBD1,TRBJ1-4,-,CASSVSGGNEKLFF,TGTGCCAGCAGCGTTTCAGGGGGCAATGAAAAACTGTTTTTT
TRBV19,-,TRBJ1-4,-,CASRRREVYEKLFF,TGTGCCAGCCGGAGGAGGGAGGTCTATGAAAAACTGTTTTTT
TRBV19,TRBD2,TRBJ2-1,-,CASSMGTSGAYNEQFF,TGTGCCAGTAGTATGGGGACTAGCGGCGCCTACAATGAGCAGTTCTTC
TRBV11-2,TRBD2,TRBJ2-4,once,CASSLSLAGGLAKNIQYF,TGTGCCAGCAGCTTGTCACTAGCGGGGGGGCTAGCCAAAAACATTCAGTACTTC
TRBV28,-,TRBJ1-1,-,CASSLPRGSNTEAFF,TGTGCCAGCAGTCTCCCCCGGGGGTCGAACACTGAAGCTTTCTTT
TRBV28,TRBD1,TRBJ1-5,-,CAGGGQGVQPQHF,TGTGCCGGGGGGGGACAGGGGGTTCAGCCCCAGCATTTT
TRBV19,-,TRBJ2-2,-,CASSLRTANTGELFF,TGTGCCAGTAGTCTCCGGACAGCGAACACCGGGGAGCTGTTTTTT
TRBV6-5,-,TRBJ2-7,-,CASTGIVYEQYF,TGTGCCAGCACCGGGATTGTCTACGAGCAGTACTTC
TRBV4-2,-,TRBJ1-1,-,CASSQGYRDKTEAFF,TGTGCCAGCAGCCAAGGCTACCGGGACAAGACTGAAGCTTTCTTT
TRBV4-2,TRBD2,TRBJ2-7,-,CASSQAGLASYEQYF,TGTGCCAGCAGCCAAGCGGGACTAGCGTCCTACGAGCAGTACTTC
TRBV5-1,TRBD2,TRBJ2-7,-,CASSLGTSGSYEQYF,TGCGCCAGCAGCCTAGGGACTAGCGGTTCCTACGAGCAGTACTTC
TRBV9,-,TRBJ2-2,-,CASRLIPDTGELFF,TGTGCCAGCCGCCTCATCCCGGACACCGGGGAGCTGTTTTTT